The next 20 T cell receptor beta chains were all read from a single sample in a study of blood T cell repertoires in COVID-19. Generated by immunoSEQ multiplex PCR, the TCRdb table keeps only in-frame clones and is missing some. The sample lists 35,000 to 45,000 clones, around nine tenths occurring once. Material for sequencing was peripheral blood. The receptors originated from a human donor in a cohort sampled during active COVID-19.

This chain connects TRBV2 to TRBJ1-2, with TRBD1 matching 10 bases. Trimming at V came to 6 bases and at J to 2 bases, leaving 6 bases not matched to a gene. This CDR3 spans 15 amino acids. The germline V gene encodes CDR1 SNHLY and CDR2 FYNNEI. The CDR3, as DNA: TGTGCCAGCAGGGCCGGGACAGGGGCCAACTATGGCTACACCTTC. It is translated as CASRAGTGANYGYTF.

J is TRBJ1-4 and V is TRBV3-1 (or the pseudogene TRBV3-2); no reliable D call. The CDR3 totals 15 residues. From germline, CDR1 is LGHDT and CDR2 YNNKEL (reference sequence). V dropped 4 bases and J dropped 8 bases, with 17 bases sitting between them. The CDR3 bases are TGTGCCAGCAGCCTTAAAGGTCCGCGGAGCGAAAAACTGTTTTTT. Protein product: CASSLKGPRSEKLFF.

The J gene is TRBJ2-7, the V gene TRBV20-1; D may be TRBD1 (5 bases). Germline values: CDR1 DFQATT, CDR2 SNEGSKA (reference sequence). The ends were cut back, 3 bases at V and 1 base at J, with 13 bases in the middle. The CDR3 covers 14 residues. The CDR3 region is CSASWATESYEQYF. In DNA form, the CDR3 reads TGCAGTGCTAGTTGGGCGACAGAATCCTACGAGCAGTACTTC.

The table lists this clone with a count of one. This chain connects TRBV14 to TRBJ1-1, with D unclear. Germline V gives CDR1 SGHDN, CDR2 FVKESK. This CDR3 region has 15 residues. V was shortened by 1 base and J by 4 bases, with 13 bases between the two germline ends. CDR3 residues: CASSQGRGWSTEAFF. The CDR3 DNA follows: TGTGCCAGCAGCCAAGGCCGGGGTTGGTCCACTGAAGCTTTCTTT.

The genes are TRBV6-6 and TRBJ2-1; TRBD2 matches 12 bases. V lost 5 bases, J lost 4 bases, and 3 bases stayed unmatched. Germline CDR1 MNHNY, CDR2 SVGAGI (reference sequence). This CDR3 comprises 15 residues. CDR3 nucleotide sequence: TGTGCCAGCAGTCCTACTAGCGGGGGGTACAATGAGCAGTTCTTC. Translation: CASSPTSGGYNEQFF.

The gene calls are TRBV9 and TRBJ2-3; D uncertain. V was cut by 2 bases and J by 0 bases, with 10 bases left in between. The germline gives CDR1 SGDLS, CDR2 YYNGEE. This CDR3 comprises 15 residues. In DNA, the CDR3 is TGTGCCAGCAGCGTGTTACAGATAAGCACAGATACGCAGTATTTT. Translating it yields CASSVLQISTDTQYF.

This clone was picked up a small number of times. The chain combines TRBV18 with TRBJ2-5; D gene uncertain. This CDR3 spans 15 amino acids. Deletions cut 3 bases from V and 1 base from J, with 12 bases between. CDR1 and CDR2 from the germline V gene are KGHSH and LQKENI. The CDR3 DNA reads as TGTGCCAGCTCACCGATCCAGCGTCCCCAAGAGACCCAGTACTTC. This sequence encodes CASSPIQRPQETQYF.

V and J are TRBV19 and TRBJ2-3; 10 bases map to TRBD2. This CDR3 comprises 16 residues. From germline, CDR1 is LNHDA and CDR2 SQIVND (reference sequence). V lost 6 bases to trimming and J lost 2 bases; unmatched junction nucleotides: 8. CDR3 nucleotide sequence: TGTGCCAGTAGCCTACAGCGGGGGGGAGTCACAGATACGCAGTATTTT. It is translated as CASSLQRGGVTDTQYF.

The chain couples TRBV25-1 to TRBJ2-2, with D perhaps TRBD2 (5 bases). Trimming stripped 4 bases from V and 4 bases from J, with 10 bases between. This CDR3 has 14 residues. CDR1 MGHDK and CDR2 SYGVNS come from the germline V gene. As DNA, the CDR3 is TGTGCCAGCAGTGGCGGCCGGGGCACCGGGGAGCTGTTTTTT. Translation: CASSGGRGTGELFF.

V gene TRBV7-6 combines with J gene TRBJ1-3; D is perhaps TRBD1 (5 bases). The CDR3 runs 16 residues. CDR1 is SGHVS, CDR2 FNYEAQ, per germline. Deletions cut 5 bases from V and 0 bases from J, with 14 bases between. The chain's CDR3 is CASSRDSRGSGNTIYF. The CDR3 DNA reads as TGTGCCAGCAGCCGCGACAGCCGCGGCTCTGGAAACACCATATATTTT.

The rearrangement links TRBV11-2 to TRBJ1-1; possible D gene TRBD1, 5 bases. The germline gives CDR1 SGHAT, CDR2 FQNNGV. Trimming took 6 bases from V and 5 from J, leaving 16 bases between them. The CDR3 sequence is 14 residues long. The CDR3 reads CASRPDSAGTEAFF. CDR3 DNA sequence: TGTGCCAGCAGACCCGACAGCGCGGGGACTGAAGCTTTCTTT.

J is TRBJ1-4 and V is TRBV29-1; no clear D gene. Looked up from germline, CDR1 is SQVTM and CDR2 is ANQGSEA. V lost 4 bases, J lost 8 bases, and 14 bases lay in between. The CDR3 has 13 residues. CDR3 sequence (DNA): TGCAGCGTTGGAAGCCCTAATCGGGAAAAACTGTTTTTT. As protein: CSVGSPNREKLFF.

This clone was observed once. The rearrangement links TRBV25-1 to TRBJ1-1; 8 bases map to TRBD1. The germline V gene has CDR1 MGHDK and CDR2 SYGVNS. The CDR3 length is 15 residues. V shed 2 bases and J 5 bases; nucleotides not matched to a gene: 7. The chain's CDR3 is CASSERGQVRTEAFF. CDR3 nucleotide sequence: TGTGCCAGCAGTGAACGGGGACAGGTAAGGACTGAAGCTTTCTTT. Together with reference TRBV25-1 and TRBJ1-1, the CDR3 gives the full variable domain: EADIYQTPRYLVIGTGKKITLECSQTMGHDKMYWYQQDPGMELHLIHYSYGVNSTEKGDLSSESTVSRIRTEHFPLTLESARPSHTSQYLCASSERGQVRTEAFFGQGTRLTVV.

This chain joins TRBV3-1 (or the pseudogene TRBV3-2) and TRBJ2-1; 11 bases fit TRBD1. Germline V gives CDR1 LGHDT, CDR2 YNNKEL (reference sequence). The CDR3 sequence is 16 residues long. J gave up 10 bases and V 1 base, and 9 bases lay outside the gene matches. The CDR3 sequence is CASSQGPGTGGGEQFF. The CDR3, as DNA: TGTGCCAGCAGCCAAGGACCCGGGACAGGGGGTGGGGAGCAGTTCTTC.

The V gene is TRBV3-1 (or the pseudogene TRBV3-2), the J gene TRBJ1-2; possibly TRBD1 for D (6 bases). This CDR3 has 14 residues. CDR1 and CDR2 (germline): LGHDT, YNNKEL (reference sequence). Between the trimmed V and J ends, which lost 3 bases and 8 bases, there was a span of 16 bases. This CDR3 reads CASSHGTTRRGYTF. Written as DNA, the CDR3 is TGTGCCAGCAGCCACGGGACAACCCGACGGGGCTACACCTTC.

This chain's CDR3 is CASSFQTGNTGELFF. The DNA for the CDR3 is TGCGCCAGCAGCTTCCAGACAGGGAACACCGGGGAGCTGTTTTTT. The rearrangement links TRBV5-1 to TRBJ2-2; a weak D match, TRBD1 (6 bases). Per germline, CDR1 SGHRS and CDR2 YFSETQ. The V end lost 2 bases, the J end lost 1 base, and 9 bases lay between the germline ends. The length of the CDR3 is 15 residues.

This rearrangement joins TRBV6-2 or TRBV6-3 to TRBJ2-5; 9 bases align to TRBD2. Germline CDR1 reads MNHEY; CDR2 reads SVGEGT. The V segment lost 5 bases and the J segment 11 bases; nucleotides outside the gene matches: 12. The CDR3 runs to 14 residues. CDR3 sequence: CASSKPGLALVQYF. Here the CDR3 DNA reads TGTGCCAGCAGTAAGCCGGGACTAGCTTTAGTTCAGTACTTC.

This clone has only one observation. The J gene is TRBJ2-7, the V gene TRBV7-8; TRBD1 might be the D (5 bases). Germline CDR1 is SGHVS and CDR2 is FQNEAQ. The length of the CDR3 is 14 residues. V gave up 1 base and J gave up 0 bases, with 7 bases separating them. The CDR3 reads CASSLDRSSYEQYF. In DNA form, the CDR3 reads TGTGCCAGCAGCTTAGACAGGAGCTCCTACGAGCAGTACTTC.

V usage is TRBV5-1 and J usage is TRBJ2-2; TRBD1 aligns across 9 bases. This CDR3 is built from 15 residues. V was clipped by 3 bases and J by 6 bases; unmatched bases: 6. Germline CDR1 SGHRS, CDR2 YFSETQ. CDR3 loop: CASSSGQGNPGELFF. CDR3 sequence (DNA): TGCGCCAGCAGCTCGGGACAGGGAAACCCCGGGGAGCTGTTTTTT.

The chain's CDR3 is CASSPGPTGSQPQHF. DNA for the CDR3: TGTGCCAGTAGTCCCGGGCCGACAGGGAGTCAGCCCCAGCATTTT. The chain employs TRBV19 and TRBJ1-5, with TRBD1 matching 7 bases. The CDR3 is 15 residues long. J was trimmed by 6 bases and V by 5 bases; bases with no gene match: 10. The germline CDR1 and CDR2 sequences are LNHDA and SQIVND (reference sequence).